In this sample, the clone carrying this T cell receptor beta chain turned up a few times. This entry comes from a study of early T cells in non-severe SARS-CoV-2 infection. CDR1 and CDR2 from the germline V gene are SQVTM and ANQGSEA. After removal of 7 bases from V and 0 bases from J, the junction contained 8 bases not matched to a gene. The CDR3 runs to 16 residues. One entry per CDR3 protein results from TCRdb running MiXCR on the 5' RACE reads. In the table there are roughly 75,000 distinct CDR3 sequences, about 10% of which are singletons. This receptor was taken from an adult who was a healthcare worker with PCR-confirmed SARS-CoV-2 infection or an uninfected control (not recorded which). V gene TRBV29-1 combines with J gene TRBJ2-3, with 12 nucleotides matching TRBD2. The sequenced material came from whole blood. CDR3 sequence: CSAATGTSGSTDTQYF. Here the CDR3 DNA reads TGCAGCGCCGCAACCGGGACTAGCGGGAGCACAGATACGCAGTATTTT.